The clone carrying this T cell receptor beta chain was found once. Its matching antigen is unknown. At one end, the junction sequence differs from germline, possibly due to a read error. This specimen comes from a study of tumor-infiltrating lymphocytes in primary liver carcinoma. Study-wide results and caveats: Researchers found tumor-adjacent and tumor-blood pairs overlapped less than tumor region pairs.

Co-extraction yielded RNA and DNA from around 20-30 mg of unsorted bulk tissue. Every one of the tumor samples had a viable tumor cell content above 75%. Germline CDR1 and CDR2: GTSNPN and SVGIG (reference sequence). This CDR3 comprises 13 residues. The researchers produced TCR beta cDNA from 500 to 550 ng total RNA with a constant-region primer. Three nested multiplex PCR rounds, a slightly modified ARM-PCR, produced the libraries for TCR beta. In the first two PCR rounds, TRBV1-TRBV30 forward primers were paired with a C-beta reverse primer, and each round lasted around 10 cycles. Using its own MiXCR run on the multiplex PCR reads, TCRdb lists one record per CDR3 protein. This sample carries more than 20,000 distinct CDR3 sequences, approximately 79% of them seen once, and the ten largest clones take approximately 40%.

The sample taken for sequencing was liver tumor tissue from sampling region 1. Documented subset: tumor region T1, superior pole. The receptor was derived from a man between 35 and 55 years old with primary liver carcinoma and hepatitis B virus infection. The rearrangement uses TRBV30 and TRBJ1-3; D is unresolved. The CDR3 bases are TGTGCCTGGAAGTTACAGTCTGGAAACATCATATATTTT. Amino acid sequence: CAWKLQSGNIIYF.